Included here is one TCR beta chain sequence, with context. Its antigen is still unknown. 60 Vbeta and 13 Jbeta primers were used in PCR. Profiling relied on immunoSEQ multiplex PCR, and the TCRdb table lists in-frame clones only, not all of them. In the table there are about 240,000 clones, about 80% of which are singletons. After removal of 2 bases from V and 2 bases from J, the junction contained 2 bases not matched to a gene. The CDR3 extends over 15 amino acids. The germline V gene has CDR1 MNHNY and CDR2 SVGAGI (reference sequence). These data are taken from a study of cytomegalovirus exposure and HLA in healthy donors. The study's findings and limits: Cytomegalovirus status, reportedly, was diagnosed with high specificity and sensitivity by the classifier. In a later analysis, the majority of CMV-associated beta chains seemingly showed HLA restriction. TCR beta sequences reportedly predicted most subjects' HLA-A and HLA-B alleles accurately. TRBV6-2, TRBV6-3 and other indistinguishable V segments were excluded.

The chain carries TRBV6-6 and TRBJ2-3; 9 bases are shared with TRBD1. The receptor's source is a woman aged 55-75 years in good health and CMV-seropositive. The sample consisted of PBMCs. The DNA for the CDR3 is TGTGCCAGCAGTTACGGGACAGGGCACACAGATACGCAGTATTTT. This encodes CASSYGTGHTDTQYF.